Shown below are 14 T cell receptor beta chains from a single sample sequenced in a study of human T cells and chemical hapten exposure. Each CDR3 protein gets one entry after TCRdb re-called the RACE reads with MiXCR. The repertoire holds roughly 180,000 distinct CDR3 sequences, 20% to 25% seen once, with under 8.5% in the top ten. Documented time point: patch test 1, 2 weeks after DPC sensitization. Treatment defined: therapeutic diphenylcyclopropenone sensitization with weekly scalp DPC. The sample in question was whole blood, obtained in connection with sensitization to the hapten diphenylcyclopropenone (DPC). These receptors were obtained from a woman aged 45-59 years with alopecia areata. Some clones in this sample may be carry-over from other donors' samples.

The chain uses TRBV7-8 and TRBJ1-5; 7 bases align to TRBD1. This CDR3 has 14 residues. The ends lost 4 bases at V and 7 bases at J; junction bases unmatched: 7. Germline V gene data show CDR1 as SGHVS and CDR2 as FQNEAQ. The CDR3 loop is CASSSTGLQQPQHF. The CDR3 nucleotides are TGTGCCAGCAGCTCGACAGGGTTACAACAGCCCCAGCATTTT.

This clonotype was recorded a few times. V and J are TRBV30 and TRBJ2-7, with 9 bases that match TRBD1. Trimming cost V 3 bases and J 2 bases; bases outside gene matches: 5. CDR1 is GTSNPN and CDR2 is SVGIG in the germline V gene (reference sequence). This CDR3 has 14 amino acids. The CDR3 region is CAWRTQGATYEQYF. The CDR3, as DNA: TGTGCCTGGAGGACACAGGGGGCGACCTACGAGCAGTACTTC.

The chain combines TRBV3-1 with TRBJ2-7, with a tentative D call TRBD2 (6 bases). CDR3 length: 14 residues. V was pared by 3 bases and J by 4 bases, with 13 bases between. Germline V gene lookup returns CDR1 LGHDT and CDR2 YNNKEL (reference sequence). Here the CDR3 reads CASSQWEAPYEQYF. CDR3 DNA sequence: TGTGCCAGCAGCCAGTGGGAGGCCCCTTACGAGCAGTACTTC.

The sample holds a few counts of this clonotype. This rearrangement joins TRBV7-8 to TRBJ1-3, with D perhaps TRBD1 (6 bases). CDR3 length equals 16 residues. Germline CDR1 reads SGHVS; CDR2 reads FQNEAQ. The ends were cut back, 7 bases at V and 0 bases at J, with 16 bases in the middle. CDR3 DNA sequence: TGTGCCAGCACGGGGGTGACAGGCCGCTCTGGAAACACCATATATTTT. Translating gives CASTGVTGRSGNTIYF.

In its sample, this clonotype was seen a few times. The V gene is TRBV20-1, the J gene TRBJ2-7, with D uncertain. CDR1 DFQATT and CDR2 SNEGSKA come from the germline V gene (reference sequence). The germline V and J ends were trimmed by 5 bases and 2 bases, with 13 bases remaining between them. This CDR3 is built from 13 residues. The CDR3 sequence: CSASRTYTYEQYF. CDR3 nucleotides: TGCAGTGCTTCCCGCACATATACCTACGAGCAGTACTTC.

This clonotype occurred a few times. CDR3 in DNA: TGCGCCAGCAGCCCCCGACTAGCGGAGACCCAGTACTTC. Translation gives CASSPRLAETQYF. V and J are TRBV5-1 and TRBJ2-5, with 8 nucleotides matching TRBD2. Germline V gives CDR1 SGHRS, CDR2 YFSETQ. Germline trimming cut 4 bases from V and 5 bases from J; bases unmatched to any gene: 4. The CDR3 is made up of 13 amino acids.

Only a few counts were recorded for this clonotype. The V and J genes are TRBV29-1 and TRBJ2-1, with 9 bases aligning to TRBD2. Losses at the gene ends were 3 bases for V and 5 bases for J; bases not matched to a gene: 8. This CDR3 comprises 15 residues. Germline CDR1 SQVTM, CDR2 ANQGSEA. The chain's CDR3 is CSVDSAGGPHNEQFF. CDR3 bases: TGCAGCGTTGATTCCGCGGGAGGGCCCCACAATGAGCAGTTCTTC.

This clonotype was recorded a few times. CDR3 sequence: CASGRSDRVRYEQYF. The CDR3 DNA follows: TGTGCCAGCGGAAGATCGGACAGGGTAAGGTACGAGCAGTACTTC. This chain joins TRBV13 and TRBJ2-7; TRBD1 aligns across 8 bases. In germline, CDR1 is PRHDT, CDR2 FYEKMQ (reference sequence). Unmatched junction bases numbered 13, after V lost 8 bases and J lost 4 bases. The CDR3 runs to 15 residues.

The V and J genes are TRBV6-5 and TRBJ1-1; D is uncertain. The CDR3 runs 14 residues. Germline values: CDR1 MNHEY, CDR2 SVGAGI. V was pared by 2 bases and J by 0 bases, with 7 bases between. CDR3 sequence (DNA): TGTGCCAGCAGTTACCTTCCGATGAACACTGAAGCTTTCTTT. Its translation is CASSYLPMNTEAFF.

The CDR3 loop is CASSLGRGNYGYTF. The CDR3 DNA follows: TGTGCCAGCAGCTTGGGACGAGGGAACTATGGCTACACCTTC. The chain uses TRBV7-9 and TRBJ1-2; possibly TRBD1 for D (5 bases). Germline assignment: CDR1 SEHNR and CDR2 FQNEAQ (reference sequence). The CDR3 has 14 residues. The V end was cut by 3 bases, the J end by 2 bases, with 10 bases between.

Within the sample, this clonotype is medium-sized. The V and J genes are TRBV27 and TRBJ2-1; 9 nucleotides line up with TRBD1. This CDR3 has 12 residues. Germline V gives CDR1 MNHEY, CDR2 SMNVEV (reference sequence). The V and J ends lost 8 bases and 9 bases, in that order; junction bases with no gene match: 5. CDR3 in amino acids: CASQTGGGEQFF. CDR3 coding DNA: TGTGCCAGCCAAACAGGGGGCGGTGAGCAGTTCTTC.

There are a few counts of this clonotype. The V gene is TRBV10-3, the J gene TRBJ1-3, with D uncertain. This CDR3 comprises 17 residues. Trimming removed 2 bases from V and 0 bases from J, with 14 bases in between. Germline values: CDR1 ENHRY, CDR2 SYGVKD. In nucleotides, the CDR3 is TGTGCCATCAGTGAGAAGGTGACGGGCAGCTCTGGAAACACCATATATTTT. Translating it yields CAISEKVTGSSGNTIYF.

The chain recombines TRBV20-1 with TRBJ1-2; D uncertain. Trimming took off 3 bases at V and 0 bases at J, with 8 bases between the two ends. The CDR3 totals 13 residues. Germline V gene lookup returns CDR1 DFQATT and CDR2 SNEGSKA (reference sequence). The CDR3 here is CSASSATNYGYTF. CDR3 DNA: TGCAGTGCTAGCTCAGCAACTAACTATGGCTACACCTTC.

This clonotype has more than one count but fewer than ten. The chain links TRBV9 to TRBJ1-4; the D is unclear. Trimming left V 4 bases short and J 4 bases short, with 14 bases between. The germline V gene encodes CDR1 SGDLS and CDR2 YYNGEE. This CDR3 spans 15 amino acids. The CDR3 DNA is TGTGCCAGCAGCCCTTCTAGGGCAGGTAATGAAAAACTGTTTTTT. Its translation: CASSPSRAGNEKLFF.